In its sample, the clone carrying this T cell receptor beta chain was seen a few times. There are 13 residues in the CDR3. V was pared by 3 bases and J by 3 bases, with 0 bases of the junction left unmatched. The germline gives CDR1 DFQATT, CDR2 SNEGSKA (reference sequence). The entry originates in a study of T cell repertoires in cytomegalovirus infection. Across the study: Indications of both CMV infection and matching HLA type were provided by public TCR beta signatures.

TCRdb passed the reads through MiXCR, listing each CDR3 protein once. The sample lists about 300,000 distinct CDR3 sequences, around 25% occurring once. The rearrangement links TRBV20-1 to TRBJ1-4, with 8 nucleotides matching TRBD1. The source material was PBMCs. This sequence was found in a human donor in good health (CMV status not recorded). Some clones in this sample may be carry-over from other donors' samples. The CDR3 protein is CSASRGPNEKLFF. The CDR3 bases are TGCAGTGCTAGCAGGGGGCCTAATGAAAAACTGTTTTTT.